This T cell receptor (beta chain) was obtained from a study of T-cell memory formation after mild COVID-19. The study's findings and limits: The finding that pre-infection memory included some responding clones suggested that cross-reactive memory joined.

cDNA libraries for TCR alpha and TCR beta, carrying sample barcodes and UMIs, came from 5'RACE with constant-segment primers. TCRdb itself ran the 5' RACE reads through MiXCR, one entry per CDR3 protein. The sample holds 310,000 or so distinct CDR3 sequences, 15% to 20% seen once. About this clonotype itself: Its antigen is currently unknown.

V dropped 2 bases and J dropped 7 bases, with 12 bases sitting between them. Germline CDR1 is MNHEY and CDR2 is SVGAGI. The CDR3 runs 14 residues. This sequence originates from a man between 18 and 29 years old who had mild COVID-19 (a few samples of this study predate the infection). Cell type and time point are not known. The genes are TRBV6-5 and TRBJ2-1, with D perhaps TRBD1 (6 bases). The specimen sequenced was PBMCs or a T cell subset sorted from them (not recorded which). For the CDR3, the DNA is TGTGCCAGCAGTTACGGGGGCCGCATAAATGAGCAGTTCTTC. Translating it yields CASSYGGRINEQFF.